The clone carrying this T cell receptor (beta chain) has more than one count but fewer than ten. Antigen: not known. This sample was taken from a study of glioma-infiltrating T cells. Germline V gene lookup returns CDR1 SGHNT and CDR2 YENEEA. The CDR3 runs 14 residues. The V and J ends lost 1 base and 8 bases respectively, with 12 bases between them. TCR alpha and beta CDR3 regions were amplified from RNA using iRepertoire nested multiplex PCR. For one-step reverse transcription and amplification, 100-400 ng of tissue mRNA or PBMC total RNA was used. TCRdb processed the multiplex PCR reads anew with MiXCR; each CDR3 protein has one entry. Seen here are about 130,000 distinct CDR3 sequences, around 23% observed once, and the top ten hold over 25%. Overall study results and limits: Tissue and blood shared very few CDR3 sequences.

This sequence originates from a human donor with low-grade glioma or glioblastoma, undergoing nonglioma brain surgery, or in good health (not recorded which). Sample: glioma tissue, nonneoplastic brain tissue, or PBMCs (not recorded which). The rearrangement links TRBV11-3 to TRBJ2-1, with a possible D match to TRBD1 (6 bases). CDR3 region: CASSLVGPGDEQFF. The DNA for the CDR3 is TGTGCCAGCAGCTTAGTGGGTCCAGGGGATGAGCAGTTCTTC. Full variable domain (rest looked up from reference TRBV11-3 and TRBJ2-1): EAGVVQSPRYKIIEKKQPVAFWCNPISGHNTLYWYLQNLGQGPELLIRYENEEAVDDSQLPKDRFSAERLKGVDSTLKIQPAELGDSAVYLCASSLVGPGDEQFFGPGTRLTVL.